A single sample is the source of the 3 T cell receptor beta chains below, sequenced in a study of blood T cell repertoires in COVID-19. Method: immunoSEQ multiplex PCR; TCRdb's copy keeps in-frame clones and lacks some. The sample gives 300,000 to 350,000 clones, around 83% of which show up once; 2.5% to 3.5% is in the top ten. Sequencing was done on a sample of peripheral blood. The receptors derive from a man aged 30 to 45 with active or convalescent COVID-19.

J is TRBJ1-2 and V is TRBV5-8, with TRBD1 matching 9 bases. Germline loops: CDR1 SGHTS, CDR2 YDEGEE. V lost 6 bases, J lost 8 bases, and 17 bases stayed unmatched. The CDR3 has 16 amino acids. The CDR3 region has the DNA TGTGCCAGCATCACCTTTACCGGGACAGGGCGTATCGGCTACACCTTC. Translated: CASITFTGTGRIGYTF.

The chain couples TRBV9 to TRBJ2-7; a possible D gene is TRBD1 (7 bases). The V gene's germline CDR1 is SGDLS and CDR2 YYNGEE. Trimming left V 4 bases short and J 2 bases short, with 16 bases between. The length of the CDR3 is 15 residues. The CDR3 protein is CASSPRQGLPYEQYF. The CDR3 DNA sequence: TGTGCCAGCAGCCCCCGACAGGGACTCCCCTACGAGCAGTACTTC.

This clone has only one observation. This chain links TRBV19 with TRBJ1-1; 9 bases align to TRBD1. V lost 8 bases and J lost 4; bases outside the gene matches: 8. In germline, CDR1 is LNHDA, CDR2 SQIVND (reference sequence). The CDR3 runs 14 residues. As DNA, the CDR3 is TGTGCCAGTTTGAGGACAGGGGTGGCCACTGAAGCTTTCTTT. It codes for CASLRTGVATEAFF.